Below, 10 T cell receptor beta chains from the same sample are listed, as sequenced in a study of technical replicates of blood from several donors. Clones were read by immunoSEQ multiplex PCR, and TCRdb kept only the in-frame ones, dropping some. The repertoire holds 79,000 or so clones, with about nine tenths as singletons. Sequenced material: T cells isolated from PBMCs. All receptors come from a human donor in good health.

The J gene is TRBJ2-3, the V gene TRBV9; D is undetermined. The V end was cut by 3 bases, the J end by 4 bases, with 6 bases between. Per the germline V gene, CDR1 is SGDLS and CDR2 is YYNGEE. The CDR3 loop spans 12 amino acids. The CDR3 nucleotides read TGTGCCAGCAGCGCGGTCTCAGATACGCAGTATTTT. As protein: CASSAVSDTQYF.

This CDR3 reads CASKVLGRTENEQYF. In DNA, the CDR3 is TGTGCCAGCAAGGTGTTGGGGCGGACAGAGAACGAGCAGTACTTC. This chain joins TRBV28 and TRBJ2-7; tentatively, D is TRBD1 (6 bases). Germline values: CDR1 MDHEN, CDR2 SYDVKM. CDR3 length equals 15 residues. Trimming pared 7 bases from V and 5 bases from J, leaving 21 bases between.

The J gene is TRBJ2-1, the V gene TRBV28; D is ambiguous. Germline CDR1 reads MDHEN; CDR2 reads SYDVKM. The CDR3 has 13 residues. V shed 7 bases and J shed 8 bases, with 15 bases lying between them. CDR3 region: CASIRPGGDEQFF. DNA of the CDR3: TGTGCCAGCATAAGGCCTGGTGGAGATGAGCAGTTCTTC.

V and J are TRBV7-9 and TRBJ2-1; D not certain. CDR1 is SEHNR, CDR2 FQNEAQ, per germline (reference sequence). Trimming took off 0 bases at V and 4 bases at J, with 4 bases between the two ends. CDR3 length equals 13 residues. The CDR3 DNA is TGTGCCAGCAGCTTAGCCCGTTACAATGAGCAGTTCTTC. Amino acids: CASSLARYNEQFF.

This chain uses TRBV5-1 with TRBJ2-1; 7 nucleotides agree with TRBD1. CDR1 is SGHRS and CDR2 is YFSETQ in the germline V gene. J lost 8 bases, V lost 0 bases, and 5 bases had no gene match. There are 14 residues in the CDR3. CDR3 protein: CASSLAQGVDEQFF. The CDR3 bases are TGCGCCAGCAGCTTGGCGCAGGGGGTGGATGAGCAGTTCTTC.

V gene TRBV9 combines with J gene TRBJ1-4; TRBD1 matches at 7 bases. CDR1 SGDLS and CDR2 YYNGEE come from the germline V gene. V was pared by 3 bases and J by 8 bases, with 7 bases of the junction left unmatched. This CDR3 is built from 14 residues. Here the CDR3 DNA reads TGTGCCAGCAGCGGACAGGGATCAGGAGAAAAACTGTTTTTT. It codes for CASSGQGSGEKLFF.

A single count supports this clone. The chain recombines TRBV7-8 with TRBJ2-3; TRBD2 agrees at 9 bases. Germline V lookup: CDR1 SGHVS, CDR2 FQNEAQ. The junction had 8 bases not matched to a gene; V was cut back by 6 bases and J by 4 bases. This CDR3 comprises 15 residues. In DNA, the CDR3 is TGTGCCAGCAGTCTTAGCGGGAGTGCGGCAGATACGCAGTATTTT. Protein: CASSLSGSAADTQYF.

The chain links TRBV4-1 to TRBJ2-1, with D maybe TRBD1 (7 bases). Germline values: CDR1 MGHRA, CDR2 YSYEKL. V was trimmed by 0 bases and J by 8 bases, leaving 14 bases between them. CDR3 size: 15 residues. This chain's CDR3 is CASSQERQGGYEQFF. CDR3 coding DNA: TGCGCCAGCAGCCAAGAGCGCCAGGGGGGATATGAGCAGTTCTTC.

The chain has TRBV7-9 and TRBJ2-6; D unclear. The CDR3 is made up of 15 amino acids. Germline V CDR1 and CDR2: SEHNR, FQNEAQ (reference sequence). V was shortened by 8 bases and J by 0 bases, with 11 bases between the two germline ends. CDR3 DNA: TGTGCCAGCTATCCTTCCTTCTCTGGGGCCAACGTCCTGACTTTC. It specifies CASYPSFSGANVLTF. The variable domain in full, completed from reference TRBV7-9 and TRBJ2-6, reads DTGVSQNPRHKITKRGQNVTFRCDPISEHNRLYWYRQTLGQGPEFLTYFQNEAQLEKSRLLSDRFSAERPKGSFSTLEIQRTEQGDSAMYLCASYPSFSGANVLTFGAGSRLTVL.

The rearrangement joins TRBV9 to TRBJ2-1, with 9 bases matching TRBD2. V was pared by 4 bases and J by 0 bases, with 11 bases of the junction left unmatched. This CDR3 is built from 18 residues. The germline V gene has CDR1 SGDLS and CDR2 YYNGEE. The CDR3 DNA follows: TGTGCCAGCAGCAAGACTAGCGGTGGGCCTAGCTCCTACAATGAGCAGTTCTTC. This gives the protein CASSKTSGGPSSYNEQFF.